A selection of T cell receptor beta chains follows, all from one sample in a study of shared clonotypes between healthy human individuals. TCRdb's copy holds only in-frame clones and misses some; the assay was immunoSEQ multiplex PCR. The table records more than 2 million clones, around 96% of them present only once. Material: naive CD8+ T cells sorted from blood. The receptors stem from a man aged 18 to 35 in good health. Both conserved end residues are part of each CDR3. A D gene is named only where the DNA matches it firmly. Clone size is shown for a subset of rows, as once, few, many or a class of expanded clone.

d_call	cdr3_length	v_call	clone_size	j_call	cdr3_nt	cdr3_aa
-	15	TRBV9	few	TRBJ1-2	TGTGCCAGCAGCGTATCGGGAGAGCCTAACTATGGCTACACCTTC	CASSVSGEPNYGYTF
-	15	TRBV6-5	-	TRBJ2-7	TGTGCCAGCAGTTACTCCGGAGGGGGTGGGTACGAGCAGTACTTC	CASSYSGGGGYEQYF
TRBD2	15	TRBV9	-	TRBJ2-5	TGTGCCAGCAGCGTAGGGGGAGGGAGCCAAGAGACCCAGTACTTC	CASSVGGGSQETQYF
-	12	TRBV10-1	-	TRBJ2-3	TGCGCCAGCAGTGACCCGACAGATACGCAGTATTTT	CASSDPTDTQYF
TRBD1	16	TRBV30	-	TRBJ1-2	TGTGCCTGGAGTGAGGGACAGGAATCCTTCCTCGGGGACTACACCTTC	CAWSEGQESFLGDYTF
-	13	TRBV15	few	TRBJ1-5	TGTGCCACCAGCAGAGTACTTTATCAGCCCCAGCATTTT	CATSRVLYQPQHF
TRBD2	14	TRBV30	-	TRBJ2-3	TGTGCCTGGAACCTAGCGGGAGTTTCAGATACGCAGTATTTT	CAWNLAGVSDTQYF
-	16	TRBV10-3	-	TRBJ2-7	TGTGCCATCAGTGAGGCACAGGGACCCTACTCCTACGAGCAGTACTTC	CAISEAQGPYSYEQYF
TRBD1	14	TRBV27	-	TRBJ1-2	TGTGCCAGCAGCCCCCCCGGGACAGCCTATGGCTACACCTTC	CASSPPGTAYGYTF
-	15	TRBV9	-	TRBJ2-5	TGTGCCAGCAGCGTAGTACCGGGAATCCAAGAGACCCAGTACTTC	CASSVVPGIQETQYF
-	13	TRBV2	once	TRBJ2-3	TGTGCCAGCAGGCCCAGACTTGCAGATACGCAGTATTTT	CASRPRLADTQYF
TRBD1	15	TRBV27	-	TRBJ2-7	TGTGCCAGCGGATTAACCGGGACAGGGGTATACGAGCAGTACTTC	CASGLTGTGVYEQYF
-	15	TRBV9	once	TRBJ2-7	TGTGCCAGCAGCGTAGGCGGCTTGAGCTCCTACGAGCAGTACTTC	CASSVGGLSSYEQYF
TRBD1	13	TRBV29-1	-	TRBJ1-1	TGCAGCGTCGCTGGGACAGGGGGGACTGAAGCTTTCTTT	CSVAGTGGTEAFF
-	12	TRBV2	-	TRBJ2-7	TGTGCCAGCAGAGACCAGAACTACGAGCAGTACTTC	CASRDQNYEQYF
-	13	TRBV6-5	-	TRBJ2-5	TGTGCCAGCAGTTATCTTGGTGGAGAGACCCAGTACTTC	CASSYLGGETQYF
TRBD2	15	TRBV7-6	-	TRBJ2-1	TGTGCCAGCAGCTTATCTCTAGCGGGAGGGCCGGAGCAGTTCTTC	CASSLSLAGGPEQFF
-	15	TRBV11-2	-	TRBJ2-1	TGTGCCAGCAGCTTACAGTCTTCTAAAAGGGGTGAGCAGTTCTTC	CASSLQSSKRGEQFF
-	15	TRBV13	-	TRBJ2-2	TGTGCCAGCAGCTTAGCTCCCAGGGCGGGCGGGGAGCTGTTTTTT	CASSLAPRAGGELFF
-	15	TRBV6-5	-	TRBJ2-1	TGTGCCAGCAGTTACCCCGCCCGGGCGGACCTTGAGCAGTTCTTC	CASSYPARADLEQFF
-	17	TRBV5-6	-	TRBJ2-7	TGTGCCAGCAGCCCCCCACCCCTACAGGGAGCAGCCTACGAGCAGTACTTC	CASSPPPLQGAAYEQYF
-	15	TRBV7-6	-	TRBJ2-7	TGTGCCAGCAGCTTAGCGGCGGGACAGCACTACGAGCAGTACTTC	CASSLAAGQHYEQYF
-	18	TRBV5-6	-	TRBJ2-1	TGTGCCAGCAGCTTGAAGTTACTTCTGGAGAGCTCCTACAATGAGCAGTTCTTC	CASSLKLLLESSYNEQFF
TRBD2	19	TRBV4-3	-	TRBJ2-1	TGCGCCAGCAGCCAAGGGCTCGGCTTGGGGCTAGCGGAATACAATGAGCAGTTCTTC	CASSQGLGLGLAEYNEQFF
-	13	TRBV7-9	-	TRBJ1-1	TGTGCCAGCAGCTTAGTCGGGGACACTGAAGCTTTCTTT	CASSLVGDTEAFF
-	17	TRBV7-6	-	TRBJ2-3	TGTGCCAGCAGCGATAGCGGGGCAGGGGGCCTCACAGATACGCAGTATTTT	CASSDSGAGGLTDTQYF
-	15	TRBV27	-	TRBJ2-1	TGTGCCAGCAGTTTAGGGCAGTATATGGTCGATGAGCAGTTCTTC	CASSLGQYMVDEQFF
-	14	TRBV10-3	-	TRBJ2-7	TGTGCCATCAGTGAGGTGACAGAGCTCTACGAGCAGTACTTC	CAISEVTELYEQYF
TRBD1	17	TRBV27	-	TRBJ2-5	TGTGCCAGCAGTTTAATCTTCGGACAGGGGTACCAAGAGACCCAGTACTTC	CASSLIFGQGYQETQYF
-	15	TRBV28	-	TRBJ1-5	TGTGCCAGCAGTTTATCTGGGTATAGCAATCAGCCCCAGCATTTT	CASSLSGYSNQPQHF
TRBD1	15	TRBV5-1	-	TRBJ1-1	TGCGCCAGCAGCCCAGCCGGACAGGGTAACACTGAAGCTTTCTTT	CASSPAGQGNTEAFF
-	18	TRBV4-3	-	TRBJ2-7	TGCGCCAGCAGCCAAGATTCCGCTAGCGCCCTGAGCTCCTACGAGCAGTACTTC	CASSQDSASALSSYEQYF
TRBD1	18	TRBV11-3	once	TRBJ1-2	TGTGCCAGCAGCCTCGCCCCGGGACAGGGGGCGCCGAACTATGGCTACACCTTC	CASSLAPGQGAPNYGYTF
-	15	TRBV13	-	TRBJ2-7	TGTGCCAGCAGACGCCCCTGTCAGGGTCCCCACGAGCAGTACTTC	CASRRPCQGPHEQYF
TRBD1	12	TRBV29-1	-	TRBJ2-7	TGCAGCGTTGAAAAGGGGGCTTACGAGCAGTACTTC	CSVEKGAYEQYF
-	17	TRBV5-6	-	TRBJ1-2	TGTGCCAGCAGCCGTTCCCCACGGTACGGAGCCGACTATGGCTACACCTTC	CASSRSPRYGADYGYTF
TRBD2	14	TRBV10-3	few	TRBJ2-1	TGTGCCATCAGTGGGGGGGGCTCCTACAATGAGCAGTTCTTC	CAISGGGSYNEQFF
-	14	TRBV7-9	-	TRBJ2-2	TGTGCCAGCAGCTTAGGAAGTGTAATCGGGGAGCTGTTTTTT	CASSLGSVIGELFF
-	12	TRBV25-1	-	TRBJ2-1	TGTGCCAGCAGTGACTCGCCGGATGAGCAGTTCTTC	CASSDSPDEQFF
-	12	TRBV28	-	TRBJ2-7	TGTGCCAGCAGTTTTCCTACCTACGAGCAGTACTTC	CASSFPTYEQYF
-	13	TRBV30	-	TRBJ2-7	TGTGCCTGGAGTGTCGGCTTCTCCTACGAGCAGTACTTC	CAWSVGFSYEQYF